The 15 T cell receptor beta chains in this list originate from one sample, sequenced in a study of blood T cell repertoires in COVID-19. Method: immunoSEQ multiplex PCR; TCRdb's copy keeps in-frame clones and lacks some. Among over 150,000 clones listed, less than 90% were seen once. The specimen sequenced was peripheral blood. Source of these receptors: a man aged 18-30 years with active or convalescent COVID-19.

The chain recombines TRBV12-5 with TRBJ2-1; TRBD1 might be the D (6 bases). This CDR3 is built from 14 residues. Germline V gives CDR1 LGHNT, CDR2 FRNRAP. V was clipped by 6 bases and J by 0 bases, with 9 bases between them. CDR3 residues: CASGKGGSYNEQFF. DNA for the CDR3: TGTGCTAGTGGGAAAGGGGGCTCCTACAATGAGCAGTTCTTC.

J is TRBJ2-1 and V is TRBV11-2; 15 positions agree with TRBD2. Losses at the gene ends were 5 bases for V and 5 bases for J; bases not matched to a gene: 7. In germline, CDR1 is SGHAT, CDR2 FQNNGV. The CDR3 spans 17 residues. The CDR3 region is CASSRGLAGGENNEQFF. The CDR3 DNA sequence: TGTGCCAGCAGCAGGGGACTAGCGGGGGGAGAGAACAATGAGCAGTTCTTC.

J is TRBJ1-1 and V is TRBV6-5, with 12 bases identical to TRBD1. The CDR3 totals 15 residues. V trimming: 0 bases; J trimming: 7 bases; junction bases outside the gene matches: 3. Germline V gene data show CDR1 as MNHEY and CDR2 as SVGAGI. The CDR3 protein is CASSYSRDRGLEAFF. Written as DNA, the CDR3 is TGTGCCAGCAGTTACTCCCGGGACAGGGGGCTTGAAGCTTTCTTT.

This clone was recorded once. This chain uses TRBV28 with TRBJ2-5; maybe TRBD1 (5 bases). V was shortened by 5 bases and J by 0 bases, with 10 bases between the two germline ends. Germline V gene lookup returns CDR1 MDHEN and CDR2 SYDVKM. The CDR3 spans 14 residues. CDR3 in DNA: TGTGCCAGCAGTCAACAGGTGTACCAAGAGACCCAGTACTTC. As protein: CASSQQVYQETQYF.

This chain's CDR3 is CASSPTGYETQYF. Written as DNA, the CDR3 is TGTGCCAGCAGTCCGACAGGGTACGAGACCCAGTACTTC. The gene calls are TRBV12-3 or TRBV12-4 and TRBJ2-5, with 7 bases fitting TRBD1. V lost 5 bases, J lost 5 bases, and 5 bases stayed unmatched. This CDR3 region has 13 residues.

The chain combines TRBV9 with TRBJ2-2; 13 bases map to TRBD2. CDR3 length equals 18 residues. Germline V gene sequence: CDR1 SGDLS, CDR2 YYNGEE. With 3 bases clipped from V and 6 bases from J, the junction kept 11 bases outside the gene matches. The CDR3 loop is CASSARSWTSGSSGELFF. The DNA of the CDR3 is TGTGCCAGCAGCGCCCGGAGTTGGACTAGCGGGAGTTCCGGGGAGCTGTTTTTT.

This clone was picked up one time. This chain uses TRBV18 with TRBJ1-3, with a tentative D call TRBD1 (5 bases). Between the trimmed V and J ends, which lost 3 bases and 0 bases, there was a span of 15 bases. Germline V gives CDR1 KGHSH, CDR2 LQKENI. This CDR3 has 17 amino acids. The CDR3 region is CASSPLLGGTSGNTIYF. The CDR3 region has the DNA TGTGCCAGCTCACCGTTGCTCGGGGGTACCTCTGGAAACACCATATATTTT.

The V gene is TRBV15, the J gene TRBJ2-7; the match to TRBD1 covers 8 bases. V lost 0 bases to trimming and J lost 6 bases; unmatched junction nucleotides: 16. The CDR3 extends over 18 amino acids. Germline CDR1 is LNHNV and CDR2 is YYDKDF (reference sequence). CDR3 sequence (DNA): TGTGCCACCAGCAGAGAACACCTTGGACAGGGACTCATGAGCGAGCAGTACTTC. This gives the protein CATSREHLGQGLMSEQYF. The complete variable domain, with remaining parts taken from reference TRBV15 and TRBJ2-7, reads DAMVIQNPRYQVTQFGKPVTLSCSQTLNHNVMYWYQQKSSQAPKLLFHYYDKDFNNEADTPDNFQSRRPNTSFCFLDIRSPGLGDTAMYLCATSREHLGQGLMSEQYFGPGTRLTVT.

The chain uses TRBV6-5 and TRBJ2-1; 10 bases align to TRBD2. CDR1 is MNHEY and CDR2 is SVGAGI in the germline V gene. Trimming removed 1 base from V and 6 bases from J; junction bases left unmatched: 6. The CDR3 loop spans 16 amino acids. Here the CDR3 reads CASSYWTSGTVNEQFF. The DNA for the CDR3 is TGTGCCAGCAGTTACTGGACTAGCGGCACGGTCAATGAGCAGTTCTTC.

CDR3: CASSLAGEDTEAFF. The CDR3 DNA sequence: TGTGCCAGCAGCCTAGCAGGGGAAGACACTGAAGCTTTCTTT. V usage is TRBV11-3 and J usage is TRBJ1-1, with D possibly being TRBD1 (6 bases). The germline CDR1 and CDR2 sequences are SGHNT and YENEEA. Trimming took 5 bases from V and 3 from J, leaving 13 bases between them. This CDR3 has 14 amino acids.

The J gene is TRBJ2-5, the V gene TRBV28; 7 positions match TRBD2. Unmatched junction bases numbered 5, after V lost 4 bases and J lost 3 bases. The CDR3 length is 14 residues. Germline CDR1 reads MDHEN; CDR2 reads SYDVKM. The CDR3 spells CASSSAGVKETQYF. CDR3 nucleotides: TGTGCCAGCAGTTCGGCGGGAGTTAAAGAGACCCAGTACTTC.

The chain couples TRBV19 to TRBJ1-5; D may be TRBD1 (5 bases). The germline gives CDR1 LNHDA, CDR2 SQIVND (reference sequence). CDR3 length equals 15 residues. Trimming cost V 10 bases and J 1 base, with 17 bases left between them. CDR3 DNA sequence: TGTGCCACCTCCACGGGGGGGAGAAGCAATCAGCCCCAGCATTTT. Its translation is CATSTGGRSNQPQHF.

The chain recombines TRBV27 with TRBJ1-4, with D tentatively TRBD1 (5 bases). V was pared by 8 bases and J by 5 bases, with 6 bases between. This CDR3 region has 11 residues. Germline V gene sequence: CDR1 MNHEY, CDR2 SMNVEV (reference sequence). This CDR3 reads CASGGNEKLFF. CDR3 nucleotide sequence: TGTGCCAGCGGGGGGAATGAAAAACTGTTTTTT.

CDR3 sequence reads: CASSQRTANTGELFF. The CDR3 DNA follows: TGTGCCAGCAGCCAACGAACAGCGAACACCGGGGAGCTGTTTTTT. This chain joins TRBV3-1 (or the pseudogene TRBV3-2) and TRBJ2-2, with D uncertain. The CDR3 length is 15 residues. Trimming took 2 bases from V and 0 from J, leaving 7 bases between them. The germline gives CDR1 LGHDT, CDR2 YNNKEL (reference sequence).

This clone was recorded once. This chain joins TRBV7-2 and TRBJ1-1; D is unclear. Trimming stripped 1 base from V and 1 base from J, with 4 bases between. The CDR3 spans 13 residues. Germline CDR1 SGHTA, CDR2 FQGNSA. CDR3 protein: CASSLDRNTEAFF. CDR3 DNA: TGTGCCAGCAGCTTAGACAGGAACACTGAAGCTTTCTTT.